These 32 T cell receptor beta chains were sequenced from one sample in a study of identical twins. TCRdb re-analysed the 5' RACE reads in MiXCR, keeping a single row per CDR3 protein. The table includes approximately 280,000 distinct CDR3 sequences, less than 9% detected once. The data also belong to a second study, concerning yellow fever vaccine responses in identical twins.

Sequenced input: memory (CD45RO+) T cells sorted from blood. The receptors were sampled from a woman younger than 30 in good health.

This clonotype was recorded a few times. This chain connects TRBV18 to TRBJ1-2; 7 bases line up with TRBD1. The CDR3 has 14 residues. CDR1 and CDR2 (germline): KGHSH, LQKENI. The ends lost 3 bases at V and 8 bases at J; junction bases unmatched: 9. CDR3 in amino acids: CASSPGQRIGGYTF. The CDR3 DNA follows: TGTGCCAGCTCACCGGGACAGAGAATAGGAGGCTACACCTTC.

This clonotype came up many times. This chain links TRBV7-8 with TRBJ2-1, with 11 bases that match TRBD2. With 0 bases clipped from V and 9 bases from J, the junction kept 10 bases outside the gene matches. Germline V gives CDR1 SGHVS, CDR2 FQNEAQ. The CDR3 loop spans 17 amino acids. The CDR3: CASSLAVAGGPFSEQFF. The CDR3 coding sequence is TGTGCCAGCAGCTTAGCAGTAGCGGGAGGGCCATTCAGTGAGCAGTTCTTC.

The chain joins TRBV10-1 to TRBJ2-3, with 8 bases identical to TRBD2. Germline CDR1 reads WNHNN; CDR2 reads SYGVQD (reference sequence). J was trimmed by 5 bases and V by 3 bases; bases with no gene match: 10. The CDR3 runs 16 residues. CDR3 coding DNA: TGCGCCAGCAGTGACGAGATGGGACTAGAGAGAGATACGCAGTATTTT. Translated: CASSDEMGLERDTQYF.

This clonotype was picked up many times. The CDR3 DNA sequence: TGTGCCATCAGTGTTAACAGGGACCAAGAGACCCAGTACTTC. It translates to CAISVNRDQETQYF. The V and J genes are TRBV10-3 and TRBJ2-5, with D possibly matching TRBD1 (6 bases). The CDR3 has 14 amino acids. V was clipped by 4 bases and J by 0 bases, with 9 bases between them. Germline V lookup: CDR1 ENHRY, CDR2 SYGVKD.

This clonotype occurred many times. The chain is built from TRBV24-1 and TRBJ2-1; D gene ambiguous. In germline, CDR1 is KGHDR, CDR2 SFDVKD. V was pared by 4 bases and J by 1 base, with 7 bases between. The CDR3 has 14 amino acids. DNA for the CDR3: TGTGCCACCAGTGAAGCTTGGTCCTACAATGAGCAGTTCTTC. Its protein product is CATSEAWSYNEQFF.

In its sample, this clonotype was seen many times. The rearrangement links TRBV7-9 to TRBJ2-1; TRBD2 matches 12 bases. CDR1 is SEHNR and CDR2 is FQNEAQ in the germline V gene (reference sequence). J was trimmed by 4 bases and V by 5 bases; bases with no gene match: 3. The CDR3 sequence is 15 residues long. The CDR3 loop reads CASSGLAGQYNEQFF. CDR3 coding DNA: TGTGCCAGCAGCGGACTAGCGGGACAATACAATGAGCAGTTCTTC.

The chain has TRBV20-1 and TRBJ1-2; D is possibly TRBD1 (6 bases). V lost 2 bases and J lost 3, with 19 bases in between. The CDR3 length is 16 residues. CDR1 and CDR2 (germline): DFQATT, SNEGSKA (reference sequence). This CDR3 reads CSARPWDTPGDYGYTF. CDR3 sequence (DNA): TGCAGTGCTAGACCCTGGGACACTCCTGGGGACTATGGCTACACCTTC.

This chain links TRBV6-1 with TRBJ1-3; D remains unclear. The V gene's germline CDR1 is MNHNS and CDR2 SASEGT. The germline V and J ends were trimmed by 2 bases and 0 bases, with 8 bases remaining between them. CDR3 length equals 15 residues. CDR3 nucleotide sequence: TGTGCCAGCAGTGAAATAGTACTCTCTGGAAACACCATATATTTT. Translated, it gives CASSEIVLSGNTIYF.

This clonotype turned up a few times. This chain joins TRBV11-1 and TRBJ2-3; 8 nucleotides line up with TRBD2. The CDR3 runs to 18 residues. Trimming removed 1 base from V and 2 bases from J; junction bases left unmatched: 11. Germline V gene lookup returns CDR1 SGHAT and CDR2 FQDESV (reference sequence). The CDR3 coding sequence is TGTGCCAGCAGCTTAGGTTTCGGGGGGGCCCTCTCCACAGATACGCAGTATTTT. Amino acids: CASSLGFGGALSTDTQYF. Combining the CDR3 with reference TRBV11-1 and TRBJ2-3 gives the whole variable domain EAEVAQSPRYKITEKSQAVAFWCDPISGHATLYWYRQILGQGPELLVQFQDESVVDDSQLPKDRFSAERLKGVDSTLKIQPAELGDSAMYLCASSLGFGGALSTDTQYFGPGTRLTVL.

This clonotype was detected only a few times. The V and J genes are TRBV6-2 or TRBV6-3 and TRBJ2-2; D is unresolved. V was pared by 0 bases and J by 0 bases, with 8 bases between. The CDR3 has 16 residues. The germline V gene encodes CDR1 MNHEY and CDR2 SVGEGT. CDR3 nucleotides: TGTGCCAGCAGTTACTCGTCCAGATCGAACACCGGGGAGCTGTTTTTT. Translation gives CASSYSSRSNTGELFF.

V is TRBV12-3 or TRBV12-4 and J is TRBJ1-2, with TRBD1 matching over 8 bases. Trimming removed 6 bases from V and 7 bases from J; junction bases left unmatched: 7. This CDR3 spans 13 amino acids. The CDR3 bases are TGTGCCAGCAGCGGACAGGGTACGGGTGGCTACACCTTC. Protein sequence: CASSGQGTGGYTF.

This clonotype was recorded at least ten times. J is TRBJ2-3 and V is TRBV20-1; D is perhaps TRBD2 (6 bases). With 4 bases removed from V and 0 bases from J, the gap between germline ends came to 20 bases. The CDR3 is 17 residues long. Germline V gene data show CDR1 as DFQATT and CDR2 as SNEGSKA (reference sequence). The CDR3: CSATLGGARRSTDTQYF. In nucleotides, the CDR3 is TGCAGTGCTACCTTAGGCGGGGCGCGACGTAGCACAGATACGCAGTATTTT.

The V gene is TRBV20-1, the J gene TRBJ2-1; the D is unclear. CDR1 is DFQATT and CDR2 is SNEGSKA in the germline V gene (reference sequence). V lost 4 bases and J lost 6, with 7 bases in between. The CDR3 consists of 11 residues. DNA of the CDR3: TGCAGTGCTATCCTTCGCAATGAGCAGTTCTTC. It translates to CSAILRNEQFF.

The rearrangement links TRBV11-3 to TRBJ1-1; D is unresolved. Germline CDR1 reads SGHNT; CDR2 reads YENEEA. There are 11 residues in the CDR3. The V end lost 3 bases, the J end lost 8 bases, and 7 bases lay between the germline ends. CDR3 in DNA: TGTGCCAGCAGCTTTAAATTGGAAGCTTTCTTT. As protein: CASSFKLEAFF.

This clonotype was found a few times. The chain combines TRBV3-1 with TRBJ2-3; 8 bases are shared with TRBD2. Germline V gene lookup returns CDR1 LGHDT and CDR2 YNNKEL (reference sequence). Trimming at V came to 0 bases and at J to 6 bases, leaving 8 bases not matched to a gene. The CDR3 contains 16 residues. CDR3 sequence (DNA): TGTGCCAGCAGCCAAGATAGGCTAGCGGGTAGGGATACGCAGTATTTT. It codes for CASSQDRLAGRDTQYF.

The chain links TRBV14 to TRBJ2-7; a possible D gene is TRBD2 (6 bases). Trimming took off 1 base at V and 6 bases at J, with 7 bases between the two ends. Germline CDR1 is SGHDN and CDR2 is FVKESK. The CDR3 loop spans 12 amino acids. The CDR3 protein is CASSQVGGEQYF. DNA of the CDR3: TGTGCCAGCAGCCAAGTGGGGGGCGAGCAGTACTTC.

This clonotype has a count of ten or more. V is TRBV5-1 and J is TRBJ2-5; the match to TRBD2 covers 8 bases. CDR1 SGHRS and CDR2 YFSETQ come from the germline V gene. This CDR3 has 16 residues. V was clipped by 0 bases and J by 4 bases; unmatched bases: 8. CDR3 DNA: TGCGCCAGCAGCTTGGTGGGTAGCGGGGACGGAGAGACCCAGTACTTC. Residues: CASSLVGSGDGETQYF.

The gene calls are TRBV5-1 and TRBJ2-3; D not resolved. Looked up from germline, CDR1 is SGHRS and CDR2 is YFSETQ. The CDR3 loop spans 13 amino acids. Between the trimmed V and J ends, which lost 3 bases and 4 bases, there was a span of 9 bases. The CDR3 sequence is CASSYGASDTQYF. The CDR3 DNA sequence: TGCGCCAGCAGCTACGGCGCATCAGATACGCAGTATTTT.

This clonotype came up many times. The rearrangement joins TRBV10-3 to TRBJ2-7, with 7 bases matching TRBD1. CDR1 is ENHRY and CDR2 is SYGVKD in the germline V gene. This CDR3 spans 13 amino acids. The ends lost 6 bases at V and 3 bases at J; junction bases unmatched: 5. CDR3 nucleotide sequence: TGTGCCATCAGCACAGGGGCCCTCTACGAGCAGTACTTC. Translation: CAISTGALYEQYF.

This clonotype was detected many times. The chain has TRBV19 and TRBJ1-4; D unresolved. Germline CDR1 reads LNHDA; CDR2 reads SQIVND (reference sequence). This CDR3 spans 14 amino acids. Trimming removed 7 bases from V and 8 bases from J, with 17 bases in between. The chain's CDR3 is CASIAWTQPEKLFF. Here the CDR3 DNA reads TGTGCCAGTATCGCATGGACTCAACCCGAAAAACTGTTTTTT.

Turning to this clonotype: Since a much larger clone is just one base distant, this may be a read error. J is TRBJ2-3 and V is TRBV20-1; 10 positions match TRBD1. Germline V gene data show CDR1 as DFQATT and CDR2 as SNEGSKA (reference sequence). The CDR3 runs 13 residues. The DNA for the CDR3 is TGCAGTGCCCCGACAGGGGGCACAGATACGCAGTGTTTT. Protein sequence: CSAPTGGTDTQCF.

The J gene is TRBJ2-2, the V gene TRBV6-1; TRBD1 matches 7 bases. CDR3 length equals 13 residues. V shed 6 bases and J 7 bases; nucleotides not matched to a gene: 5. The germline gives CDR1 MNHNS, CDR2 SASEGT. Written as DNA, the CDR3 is TGTGCCAGCAGCGACAGGGTTGTCGGGGAGCTGTTTTTT. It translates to CASSDRVVGELFF.

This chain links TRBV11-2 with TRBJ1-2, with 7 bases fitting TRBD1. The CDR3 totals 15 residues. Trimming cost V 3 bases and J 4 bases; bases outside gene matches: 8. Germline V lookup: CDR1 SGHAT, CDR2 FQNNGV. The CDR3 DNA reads TGTGCCAGCAGCTTGGGGACAGCCAGGGGCTATGGCTACACCTTC. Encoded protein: CASSLGTARGYGYTF.

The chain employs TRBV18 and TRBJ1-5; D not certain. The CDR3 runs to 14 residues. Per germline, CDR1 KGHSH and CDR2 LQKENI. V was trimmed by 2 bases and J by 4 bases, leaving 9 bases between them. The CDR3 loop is CASSPGSGNQPQHF. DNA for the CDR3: TGTGCCAGCTCACCAGGGAGTGGGAATCAGCCCCAGCATTTT.

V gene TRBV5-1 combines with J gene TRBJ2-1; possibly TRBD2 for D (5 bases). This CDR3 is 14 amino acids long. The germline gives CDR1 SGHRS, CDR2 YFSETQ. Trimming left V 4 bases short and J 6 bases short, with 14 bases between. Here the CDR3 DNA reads TGCGCCAGCAGCCCCCCGACTAAAACCAATGAGCAGTTCTTC. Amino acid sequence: CASSPPTKTNEQFF.

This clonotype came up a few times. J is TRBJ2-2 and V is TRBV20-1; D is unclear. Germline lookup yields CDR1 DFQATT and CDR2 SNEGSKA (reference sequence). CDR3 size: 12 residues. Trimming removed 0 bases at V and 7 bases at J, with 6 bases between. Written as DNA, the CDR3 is TGCAGTGCTAGAGAGATGGGCGGGGAGCTGTTTTTT. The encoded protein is CSAREMGGELFF.

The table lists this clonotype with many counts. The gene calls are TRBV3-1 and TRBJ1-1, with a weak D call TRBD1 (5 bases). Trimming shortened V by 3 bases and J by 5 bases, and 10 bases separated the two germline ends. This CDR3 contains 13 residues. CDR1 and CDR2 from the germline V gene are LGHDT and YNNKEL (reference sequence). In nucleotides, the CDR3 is TGTGCCAGCAGCCATAACGGGGGAACTGAAGCTTTCTTT. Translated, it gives CASSHNGGTEAFF. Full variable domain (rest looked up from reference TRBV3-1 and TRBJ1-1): DTAVSQTPKYLVTQMGNDKSIKCEQNLGHDTMYWYKQDSKKFLKIMFSYNNKELIINETVPNRFSPKSPDKAHLNLHINSLELGDSAVYFCASSHNGGTEAFFGQGTRLTVV.

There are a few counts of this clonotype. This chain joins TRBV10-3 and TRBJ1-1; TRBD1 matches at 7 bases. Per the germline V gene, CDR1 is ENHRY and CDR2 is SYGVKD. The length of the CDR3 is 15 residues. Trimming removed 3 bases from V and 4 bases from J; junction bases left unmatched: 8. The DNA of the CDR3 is TGTGCCATCAGTGATAATTCAGGGGGTAGCACTGAAGCTTTCTTT. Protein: CAISDNSGGSTEAFF.

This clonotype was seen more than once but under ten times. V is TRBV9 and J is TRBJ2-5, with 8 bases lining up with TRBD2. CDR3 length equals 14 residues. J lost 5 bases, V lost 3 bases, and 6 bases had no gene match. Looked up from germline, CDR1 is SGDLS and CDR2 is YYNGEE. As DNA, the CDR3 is TGTGCCAGCAGCGCTCAAGCGGGAGTGGAGACCCAGTACTTC. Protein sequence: CASSAQAGVETQYF.

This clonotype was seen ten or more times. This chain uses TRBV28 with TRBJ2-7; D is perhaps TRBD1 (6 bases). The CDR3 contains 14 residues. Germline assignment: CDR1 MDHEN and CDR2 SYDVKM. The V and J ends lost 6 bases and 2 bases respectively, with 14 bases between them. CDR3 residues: CASRSRGVTYEQYV. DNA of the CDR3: TGTGCCAGCAGATCCAGGGGTGTCACCTACGAGCAGTACGTC.

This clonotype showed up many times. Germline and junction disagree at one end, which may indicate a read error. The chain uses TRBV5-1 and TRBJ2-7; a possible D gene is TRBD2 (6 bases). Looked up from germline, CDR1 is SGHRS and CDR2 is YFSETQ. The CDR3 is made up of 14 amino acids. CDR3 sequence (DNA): TGCGCCAGCAGTTACGGGACTCAAGACTACGCGCAGTACTTC. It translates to CASSYGTQDYAQYF. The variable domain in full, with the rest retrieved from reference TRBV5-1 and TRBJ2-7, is KAGVTQTPRYLIKTRGQQVTLSCSPISGHRSVSWYQQTPGQGLQFLFEYFSETQRNKGNFPGRFSGRQFSNSRSEMNVSTLELGDSALYLCASSYGTQDYAQYFGPGTRLTVT.

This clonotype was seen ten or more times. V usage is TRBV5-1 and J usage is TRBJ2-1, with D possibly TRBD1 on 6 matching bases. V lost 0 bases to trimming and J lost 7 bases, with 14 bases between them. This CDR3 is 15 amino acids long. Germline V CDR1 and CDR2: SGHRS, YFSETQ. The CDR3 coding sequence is TGCGCCAGCAGCTTGGGTGGGACATCTACGAATGAGCAGTTCTTC. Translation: CASSLGGTSTNEQFF.